The present T cell receptor beta chain was sequenced within a study of vaccination effects on CD4 cells after COVID-19. Only a few counts were recorded for this clone. Its antigen remains unidentified. Using immunoSEQ multiplex PCR, the repertoire was profiled, and TCRdb retains in-frame clones only, with some absent. The sample lists tens of thousands of clones; approximately 70% were seen once. ViraFEST expansion of antigen-specific CD4+ T cells with viral peptide pools preceded sequencing. Culture proceeded for more than nine days, and CD4+ T cells were then isolated. Vaccine recipients lacked prior SARS-CoV-2 infection and had negative nucleocapsid antibodies. The germline V and J ends were trimmed by 3 bases and 3 bases, with 26 bases remaining between them. CDR1 DFQATT and CDR2 SNEGSKA come from the germline V gene (reference sequence). This CDR3 contains 18 residues.

The origin of this receptor is a human donor who received a COVID-19 vaccine. Sequencing used CD4+ T cells from PBMCs cultured with HCoV-NL63 spike peptides, obtained before COVID-19 vaccination. The genes are TRBV20-1 and TRBJ1-1; D remains ambiguous. DNA for the CDR3: TGCAGTGCTAGTAGAGAGGCCTGGGAAGGACCGTCGTACACTGAAGCTTTCTTT. This encodes CSASREAWEGPSYTEAFF.